Below, one T cell receptor (beta chain) is given with its context. The antigen is undetermined. This CDR3 region has 15 residues. V was cut by 0 bases and J by 6 bases, with 13 bases left in between. In germline, CDR1 is ENHRY, CDR2 SYGVKD. The data were taken from a study of human T cells and chemical hapten exposure. The library labeled individual cDNA molecules by adding unique molecular identifiers to them. Each CDR3 protein is one row after TCRdb ran MiXCR on the RACE reads. The table shows some 350,000 distinct CDR3 sequences, with just under 6.5% occurring only once. Time point indicated: patch test 2, 6 weeks after DPC sensitization. The sample's treatment: therapeutic diphenylcyclopropenone sensitization with weekly scalp DPC. Total RNA came from unfractionated whole blood. Study findings and constraints: TCRs exceeding 1 in 1000 frequency stayed unchanged with DPC sensitization.

The clonotype was recovered from a woman between 18 and 29 years old with alopecia areata. Some clones in this sample may be carry-over from other donors' samples. The sample in question was whole blood, obtained in connection with sensitization to the hapten diphenylcyclopropenone (DPC). The chain has TRBV10-3 and TRBJ2-3; tentative D call: TRBD1 (6 bases). This CDR3 is CAISESVGAYDTQYF. The CDR3 coding sequence is TGTGCCATCAGTGAGTCGGTGGGGGCTTATGATACGCAGTATTTT.